The source of this T cell receptor (beta chain) is a study of cytomegalovirus exposure and HLA in healthy donors. Findings and limits, study-wide: HLA alleles were associated with around 17,000 TCR beta sequences in a later analysis at 0.05 false discovery rate. When a later analysis compared HLA-associated TCR beta chains with equally common others, the HLA-associated chains turned out to be more clonally expanded and to have lower generation probabilities. An analysis done earlier found most TCR beta V segments productive about 87% or about 30% of the time.

Vbeta (60) and Jbeta (13) primers were used in the PCR. TCRdb keeps only in-frame clones here, not all; method: immunoSEQ multiplex PCR. The sample records approximately 190,000 clones, over 80% being singletons. Regarding this clone: As yet, its antigen is unknown.

The germline gives CDR1 SGHVS, CDR2 FQNEAQ. The CDR3 is 14 residues long. The V gene lost 3 bases and the J gene lost 1 base, with 9 bases spanning the gap. Sequencing was done on a sample of PBMCs. The chain employs TRBV7-8 and TRBJ1-1; D gene unclear. The clonotype was recovered from a man between 35 and 55 years old in good health and CMV-seropositive. In DNA form, the CDR3 reads TGTGCCAGCAGCTTCTCAGGAGGGAACACTGAAGCTTTCTTT. It codes for CASSFSGGNTEAFF.